The clone carrying this T cell receptor beta chain turned up a few times. Its matching antigen is unknown. The length of the CDR3 is 15 residues. Trimming cost V 2 bases and J 2 bases, with 10 bases left between them. Germline V lookup: CDR1 MNHNS, CDR2 SASEGT. Measured with immunoSEQ multiplex PCR; TCRdb has only the in-frame clones, and not every one. In the table there are tens of thousands of clones, approximately 90% of which are singletons. The source of the sample is a study of OX40 agonist ivuxolimab in advanced cancers. Findings and limits, study-wide: The investigators did not determine what antigen specificity the expanded peripheral T cells had.

This receptor was identified in an adult with an advanced solid tumor such as melanoma, head and neck, liver or kidney cancer. The V gene is TRBV6-1, the J gene TRBJ1-5; D unclear. The material sequenced was CD4+ or CD8+ T cells sorted from blood, taken in a trial of the OX40 agonist ivuxolimab. In DNA form, the CDR3 reads TGTGCCAGCAGTGAATTGGCGGCTGGCAATCAGCCCCAGCATTTT. It codes for CASSELAAGNQPQHF.